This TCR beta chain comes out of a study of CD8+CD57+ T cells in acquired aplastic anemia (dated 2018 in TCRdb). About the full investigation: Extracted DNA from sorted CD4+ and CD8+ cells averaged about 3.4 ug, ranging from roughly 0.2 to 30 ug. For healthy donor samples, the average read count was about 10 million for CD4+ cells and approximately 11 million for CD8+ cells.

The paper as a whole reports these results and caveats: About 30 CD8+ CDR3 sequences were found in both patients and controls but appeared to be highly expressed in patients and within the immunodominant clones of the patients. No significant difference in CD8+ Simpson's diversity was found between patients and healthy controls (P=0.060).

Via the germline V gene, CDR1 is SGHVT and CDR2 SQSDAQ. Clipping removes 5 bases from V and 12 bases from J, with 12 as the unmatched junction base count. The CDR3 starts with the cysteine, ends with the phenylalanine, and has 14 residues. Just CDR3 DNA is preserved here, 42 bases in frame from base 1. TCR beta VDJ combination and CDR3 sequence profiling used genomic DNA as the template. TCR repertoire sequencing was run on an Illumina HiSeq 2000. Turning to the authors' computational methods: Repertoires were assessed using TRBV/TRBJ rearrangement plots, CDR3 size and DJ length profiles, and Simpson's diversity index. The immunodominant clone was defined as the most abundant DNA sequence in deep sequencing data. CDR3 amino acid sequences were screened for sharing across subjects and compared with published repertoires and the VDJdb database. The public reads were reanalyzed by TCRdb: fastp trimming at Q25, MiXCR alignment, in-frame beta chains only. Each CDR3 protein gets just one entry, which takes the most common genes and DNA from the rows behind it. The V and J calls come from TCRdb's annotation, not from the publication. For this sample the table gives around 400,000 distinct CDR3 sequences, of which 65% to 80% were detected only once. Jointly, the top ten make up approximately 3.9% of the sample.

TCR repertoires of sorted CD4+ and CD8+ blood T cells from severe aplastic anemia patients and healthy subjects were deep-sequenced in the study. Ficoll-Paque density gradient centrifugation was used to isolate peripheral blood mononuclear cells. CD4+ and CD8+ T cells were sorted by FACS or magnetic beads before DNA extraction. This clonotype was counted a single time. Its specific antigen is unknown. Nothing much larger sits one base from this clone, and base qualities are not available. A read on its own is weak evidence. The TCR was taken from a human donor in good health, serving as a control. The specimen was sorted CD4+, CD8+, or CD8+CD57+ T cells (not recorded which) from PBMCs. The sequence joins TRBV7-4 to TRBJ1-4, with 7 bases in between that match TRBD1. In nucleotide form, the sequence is TGTGCCAGCAGCCCAGCTGGAGACAGGGAACAACTGTTTTTT. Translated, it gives CASSPAGDREQLFF.